This T cell receptor beta chain was captured in a study of Ad26.COV2.S vaccination and SARS-CoV-2 variants (dated by TCRdb to 2020 to 2022). About the study as a whole: Vaccine-arm donors were drawn from COV1001, a multicentre, randomized, double-blind, placebo-controlled phase I-IIa trial of Ad26.COV2.S in healthy adults. Dosing of Ad26.COV2.S was intramuscular, at either 5x10^10 or 1x10^11 viral particles, delivered as one shot or as two shots spaced 56 days apart. Sequencing of the TCRbeta repertoire served to evaluate the specificity and breadth of SARS-CoV-2-reactive T cell receptors following Ad26.COV2.S vaccination. The TCR-sequenced set comprised approximately 32 samples: about 19 Ad26.COV2.S vaccine recipients, 5 placebo recipients and 8 SARS-CoV-2 convalescent individuals. Trial participants were randomized into five groups of five: low-dose or high-dose Ad26.COV2.S given once or twice, or placebo on both occasions. Investigators did not know the trial group allocation while performing experiments and assessing outcomes.

The immunoSEQ Assay was used to sequence TCRbeta CDR3 regions. After extraction, genomic DNA underwent amplification by bias-controlled multiplex PCR, followed by high-throughput sequencing. On the study's bioinformatics: To quantify the absolute abundance of every unique TCRbeta CDR3 region, sequences were collapsed and filtered. Usable DNA was measured by amplifying reference genes present in all nucleated cells, and TCRbeta template counts were normalized to that usable DNA to estimate T cell fraction. Repertoire TCRs were annotated as SARS-CoV-2-specific by exact matching of V gene, CDR3 amino acid sequence and J gene to a known reactive TCR set. The reference SARS-CoV-2 TCR set was obtained from MIRA and was filtered for enrichment in COVID-19-positive ImmuneCODE repertoires, whereby public or cross-reactive TCRs were removed. Drawing on the MIRA antigens, annotated TCRs were analysed further at the level of specific ORF or position within ORF. Breadth was defined as annotated unique rearrangements over total unique productive rearrangements; depth was the summed frequency of those rearrangements. TCR breadth was compared between groups using two-sided Wilcoxon rank-sum tests. Sourced from immuneACCESS, this table was stored by TCRdb with only in-frame sequences that have V and J called. A share of the clones is absent; for the studies checked, an unresolved V gene accounts for under half, and the remainder has no known explanation. From that table come the V and J calls and clone size; the DNA was used to work out D and trimming. Counted in this sample were roughly 460,000 clones; roughly nine tenths of them appeared once. The ten most abundant clones make up about 1.5% of the sample.

Interpreted using the paper, the treatment or condition label stands for: around 19 received Ad26.COV2.S at low or high dose, single or two shots; about 5 received placebo; per-sample allocation not given. For vaccine and placebo recipients, repertoires were sequenced using samples collected on day 63 after the first injection. Cohort 1b enrolled around 23 adults aged 18-55 years at a single site in Boston, USA, between 29 July and 7 August 2020. Ad26.COV2.S consisted of a replication-incompetent adenovirus type 26 vector by which a prefusion-stabilized SARS-CoV-2 spike protein from the original Wuhan strain was expressed. V is cut by 5 bases and J by 0 bases, and the space between the germline ends is 10 bases. For CDR1 and CDR2, the germline V gene (reference sequence) lists SEHNR and FQNEAQ. The CDR3 covers 14 residues, taking in both the cysteine and the phenylalanine. The DNA shown is the 42-base CDR3, in frame from base 1.

This clone was observed a handful of times. Its antigen specificity is not known. Base-call qualities are not available, and no considerably larger clone is one nucleotide away. The research as a whole found: It was noted by the authors that total T cell responses may have been underestimated by the TCR breadth and depth analyses. After vaccination, spike-specific CD8+ and CD4+ T cell responses were reported to show substantial breadth. Ad26.COV2.S recipients had higher spike-specific TCR breadth than placebo recipients (P = 0.0014). Vaccine and placebo recipients had similar non-spike TCR breadth, a finding consistent with the vaccine containing only spike. The study was not powered for comparison of responses between vaccine doses or regimens.

This sequence was found in a person between 18 and 59 years old who received the Ad26.COV2.S COVID-19 vaccine or a placebo. This receptor chain uses TRBV7-9 and TRBJ2-5; 6 matching bases give a weak D call of TRBD1. The material sequenced was peripheral blood, taken in a trial of Ad26.COV2.S vaccine versus placebo. In nucleotides, the sequence is TGTGCCAGCAGCCCGAGGACAGACCAAGAGACCCAGTACTTC. Its product reads: CASSPRTDQETQYF.